Each of the 3 T cell receptor beta chains below was sequenced from the same sample in a study of T-cell reconstitution after alpha-beta-depleted transplantation in children. Unique molecular identifiers were used in preparing the TCRbeta library. A single record per CDR3 protein comes from TCRdb applying MiXCR to the PCR reads. The sample carries about 350,000 distinct CDR3 sequences, 13% recorded once. Here the sequenced sample was PBMCs, taken from the stem cell graft. The receptors originated from a human donor who donated a stem cell graft to a child with Fanconi anemia.

This clonotype was picked up many times. V is TRBV5-1 and J is TRBJ1-1; D is uncertain. CDR1 and CDR2 from the germline V gene are SGHRS and YFSETQ. The CDR3 has 14 amino acids. V lost 4 bases to trimming and J lost 4 bases, with 14 bases between them. CDR3 in DNA: TGCGCCAGCAGCCCGAGGAAGGGAGTCACTGAAGCTTTCTTT. Translated: CASSPRKGVTEAFF. The full variable domain, with the rest looked up from reference TRBV5-1 and TRBJ1-1, is KAGVTQTPRYLIKTRGQQVTLSCSPISGHRSVSWYQQTPGQGLQFLFEYFSETQRNKGNFPGRFSGRQFSNSRSEMNVSTLELGDSALYLCASSPRKGVTEAFFGQGTRLTVV.

The gene calls are TRBV7-2 and TRBJ2-7; possibly TRBD2 for D (6 bases). V dropped 5 bases and J dropped 5 bases, with 16 bases sitting between them. This CDR3 is 14 amino acids long. Germline CDR1 SGHTA, CDR2 FQGNSA. Here the CDR3 reads CASSRGDSAHEQYF. The CDR3 nucleotides read TGTGCCAGCAGCCGAGGGGACTCTGCCCACGAGCAGTACTTC.

This clonotype was observed a few times. The rearrangement joins TRBV6-1 to TRBJ1-1, with TRBD1 matching 7 bases. This CDR3 spans 13 amino acids. V lost 6 bases, J lost 7 bases, and 8 bases stayed unmatched. CDR1 is MNHNS, CDR2 SASEGT, per germline. The CDR3 reads CASRGTAQYEAFF. CDR3 nucleotides: TGTGCCAGCAGGGGGACAGCGCAATATGAAGCTTTCTTT.